Shown below are 21 T cell receptor beta chains from a single sample sequenced in a study of vaccination and CD4 T cells after COVID-19. Their recognized antigens are unknown. The Oncomine TCR Beta short-read assay was applied to DNA of cultured CD4+ T cells. TCRdb redid the calling of the PCR reads with MiXCR, one entry per CDR3 protein. Found here are 8,000 to 10,000 distinct CDR3 sequences, roughly 65% of them singletons; the top ten hold 9%. Sample treatment: roughly 10-day PBMC culture with coronavirus spike peptide pools or control peptides (ViraFEST assay). The sequencing used CD4+ T cells from blood, cultured in vitro, collected before SARS-CoV-2 vaccination. The receptors here all came from a human donor who had recovered from COVID-19.

The CDR3 loop is CASSQGQGGNTIYF. In nucleotides, the CDR3 is TGTGCCAGCTCCCAAGGACAGGGAGGAAACACCATATATTTT. V is TRBV6-1 and J is TRBJ1-3; TRBD1 aligns across 8 bases. The germline CDR1 and CDR2 sequences are MNHNS and SASEGT. V lost 8 bases to trimming and J lost 4 bases; unmatched junction nucleotides: 7. The CDR3 contains 14 residues.

This chain links TRBV20-1 with TRBJ1-2, with a tentative D call TRBD1 (6 bases). Trimming pared 4 bases from V and 8 bases from J, leaving 23 bases between. CDR1 DFQATT and CDR2 SNEGSKA come from the germline V gene (reference sequence). CDR3 length: 15 residues. DNA for the CDR3: TGCAGTGCTACTGGTTTGGAACAGGGAAGATCCGGCTACACCTTC. Translation gives CSATGLEQGRSGYTF.

This chain joins TRBV15 and TRBJ1-5, with D perhaps matching TRBD1 (6 bases). The germline V and J ends were trimmed by 2 bases and 4 bases, with 15 bases remaining between them. The germline V gene has CDR1 LNHNV and CDR2 YYDKDF (reference sequence). CDR3 length equals 16 residues. CDR3 DNA: TGTGCCACCAGCAGATCCCGGGACACTTGGAATCAGCCCCAGCATTTT. It yields the protein CATSRSRDTWNQPQHF.

CDR3 in DNA: TGTGCCAGCAGAACAGGGGGGGGGACCGGGGAGCTGTTTTTT. Its protein product is CASRTGGGTGELFF. This chain links TRBV2 with TRBJ2-2; maybe TRBD1 (8 bases). From germline, CDR1 is SNHLY and CDR2 FYNNEI. The ends were cut back, 6 bases at V and 5 bases at J, with 13 bases in the middle. CDR3 length: 14 residues.

In its sample, this clonotype was seen a few times. The rearrangement joins TRBV9 to TRBJ2-2; 7 nucleotides agree with TRBD1. This CDR3 has 16 amino acids. CDR1 is SGDLS and CDR2 is YYNGEE in the germline V gene. V was clipped by 3 bases and J by 1 base; unmatched bases: 6. The CDR3 protein is CASSEEDRRNTGELFF. CDR3 DNA: TGTGCCAGCAGCGAAGAGGACAGGAGGAACACCGGGGAGCTGTTTTTT.

This clonotype was detected only once. The DNA for the CDR3 is TGTGCCAGCAGTGCCCATCTACAGGGGGCAGATACGCAGTATTTT. Residues: CASSAHLQGADTQYF. V and J are TRBV27 and TRBJ2-3; TRBD1 aligns across 8 bases. This CDR3 is 15 amino acids long. Germline CDR1 reads MNHEY; CDR2 reads SMNVEV (reference sequence). J lost 4 bases, V lost 5 bases, and 8 bases had no gene match.

The rearrangement joins TRBV2 to TRBJ1-1; a weak D match, TRBD1 (5 bases). V gave up 5 bases and J gave up 4 bases, with 14 bases separating them. The CDR3 has 14 residues. Germline V gene data show CDR1 as SNHLY and CDR2 as FYNNEI. This CDR3 is CASSPGLGGTEAFF. The CDR3 DNA is TGTGCCAGCAGTCCGGGTCTGGGGGGCACTGAAGCTTTCTTT.

This clonotype has a handful of counts. The chain has TRBV25-1 and TRBJ2-5; 9 bases match TRBD1. The junction had 5 bases not matched to a gene; V was cut back by 4 bases and J by 5 bases. The CDR3 extends over 14 amino acids. Germline-derived CDR1 and CDR2 are MGHDK and SYGVNS. The chain's CDR3 is CASSAYDRGETQYF. The CDR3 coding sequence is TGTGCCAGCAGTGCCTACGACAGGGGGGAGACCCAGTACTTC.

This clonotype was counted a few times. CDR3 residues: CATSDQGAANEKLFF. The CDR3 DNA reads TGTGCCACCAGTGATCAGGGGGCGGCTAATGAAAAACTGTTTTTT. The chain carries TRBV24-1 and TRBJ1-4, with 8 bases fitting TRBD1. Germline loops: CDR1 KGHDR, CDR2 SFDVKD. J was trimmed by 3 bases and V by 3 bases; bases with no gene match: 2. CDR3 size: 15 residues.

The chain has TRBV7-9 and TRBJ2-5; D gene uncertain. The V and J ends lost 5 bases and 5 bases respectively, with 15 bases between them. The germline gives CDR1 SEHNR, CDR2 FQNEAQ (reference sequence). This CDR3 has 14 amino acids. CDR3 loop: CASSRRLDGETQYF. The CDR3 DNA reads TGTGCCAGCAGCCGGAGACTGGATGGCGAGACCCAGTACTTC. Complete variable domain (other parts from reference TRBV7-9 and TRBJ2-5): DTGVSQNPRHKITKRGQNVTFRCDPISEHNRLYWYRQTLGQGPEFLTYFQNEAQLEKSRLLSDRFSAERPKGSFSTLEIQRTEQGDSAMYLCASSRRLDGETQYFGPGTRLLVL.

The CDR3 reads CSAFPGQGNTEAFF. The CDR3 nucleotides read TGCAGTGCTTTCCCGGGACAAGGGAACACTGAAGCTTTCTTT. V gene TRBV20-1 combines with J gene TRBJ1-1; D is perhaps TRBD1 (6 bases). Germline-derived CDR1 and CDR2 are DFQATT and SNEGSKA (reference sequence). The CDR3 is 14 amino acids. Trimming removed 5 bases at V and 1 base at J, with 14 bases between.

This chain joins TRBV6-1 and TRBJ1-2; tentatively, D is TRBD1 (6 bases). This CDR3 has 14 amino acids. The germline V and J ends were trimmed by 4 bases and 4 bases, with 13 bases remaining between them. Germline values: CDR1 MNHNS, CDR2 SASEGT. CDR3 in amino acids: CASSGTNRVYGYTF. The DNA of the CDR3 is TGTGCCAGCAGTGGAACCAACAGGGTCTATGGCTACACCTTC.

The chain carries TRBV7-8 and TRBJ2-7; weak D call: TRBD1 (5 bases). Trimming stripped 1 base from V and 7 bases from J, with 26 bases between. From germline, CDR1 is SGHVS and CDR2 FQNEAQ. This CDR3 has 18 residues. Written as DNA, the CDR3 is TGTGCCAGCAGCTTAGTGGCTCGCGTATCCCCAGGGTGGTGGGAGCAGTACTTC. Amino acid sequence: CASSLVARVSPGWWEQYF.

The rearrangement joins TRBV6-1 to TRBJ1-2; D gene unclear. Germline CDR1 MNHNS, CDR2 SASEGT. This CDR3 spans 14 amino acids. Trimming stripped 6 bases from V and 6 bases from J, with 17 bases between. CDR3 sequence: CASSNEGWKDGYTF. The CDR3 bases are TGTGCCAGCAGCAACGAGGGCTGGAAGGATGGCTACACCTTC.

This sequence joins TRBV10-3 and TRBJ1-2, with a weak D call TRBD1 (6 bases). Germline-derived CDR1 and CDR2 are ENHRY and SYGVKD. Trimming shortened V by 10 bases and J by 3 bases, and 15 bases separated the two germline ends. CDR3 length: 13 amino acids. Here the CDR3 reads CATGQGPYYGYTF. The CDR3 DNA reads TGTGCCACCGGCCAGGGGCCTTACTATGGCTACACCTTC.

Written as DNA, the CDR3 is TGCAGTGCTAGTGGAGGCTTCGAATTGGCCGGGGAGCTGTTTTTT. Protein: CSASGGFELAGELFF. The chain uses TRBV20-1 and TRBJ2-2; a possible D gene is TRBD2 (5 bases). CDR1 and CDR2 from the germline V gene are DFQATT and SNEGSKA (reference sequence). This CDR3 is 15 amino acids long. Between the trimmed V and J ends, which lost 3 bases and 6 bases, there was a span of 17 bases.

The rearrangement joins TRBV6-1 to TRBJ2-7, with 8 nucleotides matching TRBD2. The CDR3 has 15 amino acids. The V and J ends lost 6 bases and 4 bases, in that order; junction bases with no gene match: 11. Germline lookup yields CDR1 MNHNS and CDR2 SASEGT. In DNA, the CDR3 is TGTGCCAGCAGCCCCGAGACGGGAGGGAGTTACGAGCAGTACTTC. This gives the protein CASSPETGGSYEQYF.

This clonotype was recorded once. The rearrangement joins TRBV7-9 to TRBJ2-7, with a weak D call TRBD1 (5 bases). Germline-derived CDR1 and CDR2 are SEHNR and FQNEAQ (reference sequence). CDR3 length: 14 residues. Trimming stripped 4 bases from V and 4 bases from J, with 14 bases between. The CDR3, as DNA: TGTGCCAGCAGCTCCCAAGGGGCGTTTTACGAGCAGTACTTC. This gives the protein CASSSQGAFYEQYF.

This clonotype was detected once. The chain links TRBV5-1 to TRBJ2-5; D is possibly TRBD1 or TRBD2 (6 bases each). The length of the CDR3 is 15 residues. From germline, CDR1 is SGHRS and CDR2 YFSETQ. The germline V and J ends were trimmed by 0 bases and 5 bases, with 14 bases remaining between them. The CDR3 DNA reads TGCGCCAGCAGCTTGGAGGGGGGCGTTGAGGAGACCCAGTACTTC. As protein: CASSLEGGVEETQYF.

V gene TRBV27 combines with J gene TRBJ1-2, with 9 bases fitting TRBD1. With 6 bases clipped from V and 6 bases from J, the junction kept 8 bases outside the gene matches. The length of the CDR3 is 14 residues. CDR1 is MNHEY, CDR2 SMNVEV, per germline (reference sequence). CDR3 sequence reads: CASRTGQGGDGYTF. DNA for the CDR3: TGTGCCAGCAGGACGGGACAGGGTGGTGATGGCTACACCTTC.

The chain uses TRBV7-2 and TRBJ2-5; maybe TRBD1 (6 bases). CDR3 length: 15 residues. Trimming stripped 1 base from V and 4 bases from J, with 13 bases between. CDR1 is SGHTA, CDR2 FQGNSA, per germline. Here the CDR3 DNA reads TGTGCCAGCAGCTTAGAAGGGACATGGGGAGAGACCCAGTACTTC. It encodes CASSLEGTWGETQYF.